Listed below are T cell receptor beta chains from one sample, sequenced in a study of control samples from healthy donors and cancer patients. The method was immunoSEQ multiplex PCR; TCRdb's version includes in-frame clones alone and lacks a portion of them. The sample lists about 150,000 clones; 90% to 95% were seen once. The sequencing input was blood. These receptors came from a man aged 35 to 55 in good health. Each CDR3 is given with its conserved first and last residue. D genes are given only for firm matches. Where a row states a size, it is once, few, many or the class of an expanded clone; other rows omit it.

D	size	V	J	CDR3	DNA
.	.	TRBV15	TRBJ1-3	CATSLSSSDTIYF	TGTGCCACCAGTCTCTCGAGCTCGGACACCATATATTTT
.	.	TRBV10-2	TRBJ1-2	CASSEAGTVKNYGYTF	TGCGCCAGCAGTGAGGCCGGGACCGTTAAGAACTATGGCTACACCTTC
TRBD2	.	TRBV3-1/TRBV3-2	TRBJ2-3	CASSQGTSGAKISTDTQYF	TGTGCCAGCAGCCAAGGGACTAGCGGGGCCAAAATTAGCACAGATACGCAGTATTTT
.	.	TRBV6-1	TRBJ1-4	CASSEGNFNEKLFF	TGTGCCAGCAGTGAAGGAAACTTTAATGAAAAACTGTTTTTT
.	.	TRBV5-6	TRBJ1-2	CASNKGGAPNYGYTF	TGTGCCAGCAATAAGGGTGGGGCACCTAACTATGGCTACACCTTC
.	.	TRBV11-2	TRBJ1-2	CASSLTSEGLDGYTF	TGTGCCAGCAGCCTAACTTCGGAGGGACTGGATGGCTACACCTTC
TRBD1	.	TRBV28	TRBJ1-3	CASSSQGENTIYF	TGTGCCAGCAGTTCACAGGGGGAAAACACCATATATTTT
.	.	TRBV7-8	TRBJ1-2	CASSFPRDSAANYGYTF	TGTGCCAGCAGCTTCCCTCGCGACAGCGCAGCTAACTATGGCTACACCTTC
.	.	TRBV6-6	TRBJ1-1	CASSRGDLTEAFF	TGTGCCAGCAGTCGTGGGGACCTCACTGAAGCTTTCTTT
.	.	TRBV4-1	TRBJ1-1	CASSAIGGTGGTEAFF	TGCGCCAGCAGCGCTATAGGGGGGACGGGGGGCACTGAAGCTTTCTTT
.	.	TRBV3-1/TRBV3-2	TRBJ1-4	CASSQEGMRDEKLFF	TGTGCCAGCAGCCAAGAAGGGATGAGGGATGAAAAACTGTTTTTT
TRBD1	.	TRBV3-1/TRBV3-2	TRBJ2-2	CASNLQGTGELFF	TGTGCCAGCAATCTACAGGGGACCGGGGAGCTGTTTTTT
.	few	TRBV7-8	TRBJ1-1	CASSQGRDTEAFF	TGTGCCAGCAGCCAAGGGCGGGACACTGAAGCTTTCTTT
.	.	TRBV5-6	TRBJ1-2	CASQDRRTYGYTF	TGTGCCAGCCAAGACCGGCGGACCTATGGCTACACCTTC
TRBD2	.	TRBV9	TRBJ2-1	CASSEPKRTSGGAHYNEQFF	TGTGCCAGCAGCGAACCCAAAAGGACTAGCGGGGGGGCCCACTACAATGAGCAGTTCTTC
.	.	TRBV12-3/TRBV12-4	TRBJ2-2	CASSSDSAGELFF	TGTGCCAGCAGTTCTGACAGTGCCGGGGAGCTGTTTTTT
.	.	TRBV2	TRBJ1-1	CASSEVGGANFFAFF	TGTGCCAGCAGTGAAGTGGGGGGCGCGAATTTTTTTGCTTTCTTT
.	.	TRBV5-1	TRBJ2-7	CASSLAGSSYEQYF	TGCGCCAGCAGCTTGGCAGGGAGCTCCTACGAGCAGTACTTC
.	.	TRBV5-4	TRBJ2-2	CASSLMSHSTGELFF	TGTGCCAGCAGCTTGATGTCGCATTCCACCGGGGAGCTGTTTTTT
TRBD1	.	TRBV28	TRBJ1-3	CASSDRGKENTIYF	TGTGCCAGCAGTGACAGGGGCAAGGAAAACACCATATATTTT
.	.	TRBV27	TRBJ1-2	CASSPSGGAGYGYTF	TGTGCCAGCAGTCCGTCCGGGGGCGCGGGCTATGGCTACACCTTC
.	once	TRBV27	TRBJ2-2	CASGTDRFGELFF	TGTGCCAGCGGAACAGATCGCTTCGGGGAGCTGTTTTTT
TRBD1	.	TRBV18	TRBJ2-7	CASSPGTGGYEQYF	TGTGCCAGCTCACCCGGGACAGGGGGCTACGAGCAGTACTTC
TRBD1	.	TRBV5-1	TRBJ1-1	CASSPRLRDRGTEAFF	TGCGCCAGCAGCCCTCGCCTCCGGGACAGGGGCACTGAAGCTTTCTTT
.	.	TRBV24-1	TRBJ2-3	CATSDSRGGTQYF	TGTGCCACCAGTGATTCTCGAGGGGGTACGCAGTATTTT
.	.	TRBV2	TRBJ1-5	CASGFGGNQPQHF	TGTGCCAGCGGATTTGGGGGCAATCAGCCCCAGCATTTT
TRBD2	.	TRBV29-1	TRBJ2-1	CSGTSGGANEQFF	TGCAGCGGGACTAGCGGGGGGGCCAATGAGCAGTTCTTC
TRBD1	.	TRBV30	TRBJ1-6	CAWSGGRGNSPLHF	TGTGCCTGGAGTGGAGGCAGGGGGAATTCACCCCTCCACTTT
TRBD1	.	TRBV6-6	TRBJ1-4	CASRPPGGATNEKLFF	TGTGCCAGCAGACCCCCAGGGGGCGCAACTAATGAAAAACTGTTTTTT
TRBD1	once	TRBV7-2	TRBJ2-4	CASSSWPGGTGLAKNIQYF	TGTGCCAGCAGCTCCTGGCCAGGGGGCACTGGGCTAGCCAAAAACATTCAGTACTTC
.	.	TRBV4-3	TRBJ2-7	CASSQFSSSAVTYEQYF	TGCGCCAGCAGCCAATTTTCGTCTTCTGCTGTCACCTACGAGCAGTACTTC
.	.	TRBV3-1/TRBV3-2	TRBJ2-1	CASSRAGEQFF	TGTGCCAGCAGCCGCGCGGGGGAGCAGTTCTTC
.	.	TRBV6-5	TRBJ2-7	CASKVNSGTGYEQYF	TGTGCCAGCAAGGTAAATTCCGGGACTGGCTACGAGCAGTACTTC
.	.	TRBV25-1	TRBJ1-2	CASSPREWGSNYGYTF	TGTGCCAGCAGTCCCCGGGAGTGGGGATCTAACTATGGCTACACCTTC
.	.	TRBV4-2	TRBJ2-7	CASSPGGYEQYF	TGTGCCAGCAGCCCAGGGGGGTACGAGCAGTACTTC
.	.	TRBV7-9	TRBJ2-5	CASSFGETQYF	TGTGCCAGCAGCTTCGGGGAGACCCAGTACTTC
TRBD2	.	TRBV3-1/TRBV3-2	TRBJ2-5	CASSTRPSGGQETQYF	TGTGCCAGCAGCACTCGCCCTAGCGGGGGGCAAGAGACCCAGTACTTC
.	once	TRBV5-1	TRBJ1-1	CASSLARDTEAFF	TGCGCCAGCAGCTTAGCCAGGGACACTGAAGCTTTCTTT
.	.	TRBV29-1	TRBJ1-2	CSVEERGNYGYTF	TGCAGCGTTGAAGAGAGGGGAAACTATGGCTACACCTTC
TRBD2	.	TRBV9	TRBJ2-1	CASSVGFTSGAHYNEQFF	TGTGCCAGCAGCGTAGGTTTTACTAGCGGAGCGCACTACAATGAGCAGTTCTTC
.	.	TRBV7-2	TRBJ1-5	CASSFTGISNQPQHF	TGTGCCAGCAGCTTTACGGGGATTAGCAATCAGCCCCAGCATTTT
TRBD1	.	TRBV5-1	TRBJ2-2	CASRPGTGEAGELFF	TGCGCCAGCAGACCCGGGACAGGGGAAGCCGGGGAGCTGTTTTTT
.	.	TRBV4-3	TRBJ2-7	CASSQVRGGAYEQYF	TGCGCCAGCAGCCAAGTCCGAGGGGGGGCCTACGAGCAGTACTTC
.	.	TRBV6-2/TRBV6-3	TRBJ2-1	CASSYSVVEGGGNEQFF	TGTGCCAGCAGTTACTCTGTAGTGGAGGGTGGGGGCAATGAGCAGTTCTTC
TRBD1	.	TRBV29-1	TRBJ1-2	CSVVWTGGYGYTF	TGCAGCGTTGTTTGGACAGGGGGCTATGGCTACACCTTC
TRBD1	.	TRBV6-5	TRBJ1-6	CASRYDRGYNSPLHF	TGTGCCAGCAGATACGACAGGGGTTATAATTCACCCCTCCACTTT
TRBD1	.	TRBV5-1	TRBJ1-1	CASSDPGQGRVAFF	TGCGCCAGCAGCGATCCTGGACAGGGCAGGGTGGCTTTCTTT